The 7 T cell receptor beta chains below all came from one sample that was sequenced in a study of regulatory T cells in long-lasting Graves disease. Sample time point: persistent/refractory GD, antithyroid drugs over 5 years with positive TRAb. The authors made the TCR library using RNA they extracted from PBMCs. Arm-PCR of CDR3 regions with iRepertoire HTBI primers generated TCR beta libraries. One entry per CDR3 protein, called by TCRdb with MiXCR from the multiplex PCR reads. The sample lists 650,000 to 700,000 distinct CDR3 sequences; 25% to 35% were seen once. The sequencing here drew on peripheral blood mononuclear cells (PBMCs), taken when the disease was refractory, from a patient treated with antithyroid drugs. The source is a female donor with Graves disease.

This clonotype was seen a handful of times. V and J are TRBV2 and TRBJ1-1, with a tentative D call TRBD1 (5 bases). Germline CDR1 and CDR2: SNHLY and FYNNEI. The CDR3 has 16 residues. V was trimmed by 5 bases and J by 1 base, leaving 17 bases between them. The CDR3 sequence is CASSPHRGGENTEAFF. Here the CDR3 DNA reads TGTGCCAGCAGTCCCCACCGGGGGGGAGAGAACACTGAAGCTTTCTTT.

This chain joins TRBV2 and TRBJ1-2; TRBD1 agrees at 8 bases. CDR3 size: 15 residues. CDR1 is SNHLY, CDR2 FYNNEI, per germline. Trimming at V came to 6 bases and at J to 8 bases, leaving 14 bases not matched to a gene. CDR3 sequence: CASRTTYRGGEGYTF. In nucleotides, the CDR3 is TGTGCCAGCAGGACCACTTACAGGGGGGGGGAAGGCTACACCTTC.

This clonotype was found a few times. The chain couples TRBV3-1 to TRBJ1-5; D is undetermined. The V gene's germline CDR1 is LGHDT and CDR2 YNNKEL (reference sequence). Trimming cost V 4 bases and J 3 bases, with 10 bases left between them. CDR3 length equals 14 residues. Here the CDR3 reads CASSPRRDNQPQHF. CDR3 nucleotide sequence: TGTGCCAGCAGCCCCCGGCGGGACAATCAGCCCCAGCATTTT.

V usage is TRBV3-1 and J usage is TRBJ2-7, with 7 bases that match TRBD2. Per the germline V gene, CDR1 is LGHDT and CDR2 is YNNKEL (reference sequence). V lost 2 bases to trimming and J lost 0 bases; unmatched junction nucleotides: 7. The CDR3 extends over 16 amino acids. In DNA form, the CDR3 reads TGTGCCAGCAGCCAACGTGGCGGGACTATCTCCTACGAGCAGTACTTC. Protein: CASSQRGGTISYEQYF.

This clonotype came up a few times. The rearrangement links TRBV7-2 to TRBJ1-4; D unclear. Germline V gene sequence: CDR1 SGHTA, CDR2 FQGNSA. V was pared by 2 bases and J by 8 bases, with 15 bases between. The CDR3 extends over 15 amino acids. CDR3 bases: TGTGCCAGCAGCTTAATGGGAGCCGAGGGAGAAAAACTGTTTTTT. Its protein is CASSLMGAEGEKLFF.

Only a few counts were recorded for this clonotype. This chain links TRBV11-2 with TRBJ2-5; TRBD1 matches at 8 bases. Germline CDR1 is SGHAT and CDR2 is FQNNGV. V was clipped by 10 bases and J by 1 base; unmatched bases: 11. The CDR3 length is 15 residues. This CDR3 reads CAISSGQGPQETQYF. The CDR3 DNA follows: TGTGCCATCAGTAGCGGACAGGGTCCCCAAGAGACCCAGTACTTC.

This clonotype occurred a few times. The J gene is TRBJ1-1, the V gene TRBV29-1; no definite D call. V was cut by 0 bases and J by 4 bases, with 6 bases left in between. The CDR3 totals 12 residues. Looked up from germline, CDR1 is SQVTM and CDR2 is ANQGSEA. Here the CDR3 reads CSVEDAGTEAFF. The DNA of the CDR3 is TGCAGCGTTGAAGATGCGGGCACTGAAGCTTTCTTT.